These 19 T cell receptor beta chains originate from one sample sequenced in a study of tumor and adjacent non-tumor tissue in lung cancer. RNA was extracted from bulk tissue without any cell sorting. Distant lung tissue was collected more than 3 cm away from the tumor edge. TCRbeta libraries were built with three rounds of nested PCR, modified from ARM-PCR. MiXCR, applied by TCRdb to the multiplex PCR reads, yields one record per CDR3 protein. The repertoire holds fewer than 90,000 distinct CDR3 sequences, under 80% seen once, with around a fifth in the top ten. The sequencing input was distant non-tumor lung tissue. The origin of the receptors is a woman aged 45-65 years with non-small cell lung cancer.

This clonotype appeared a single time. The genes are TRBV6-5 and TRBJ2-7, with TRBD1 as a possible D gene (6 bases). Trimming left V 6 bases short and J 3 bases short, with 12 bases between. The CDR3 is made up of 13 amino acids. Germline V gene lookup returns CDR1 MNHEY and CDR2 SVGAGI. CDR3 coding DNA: TGTGCCAGCAGCTTCCGACAGGACTACGAGCAGTACTTC. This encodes CASSFRQDYEQYF.

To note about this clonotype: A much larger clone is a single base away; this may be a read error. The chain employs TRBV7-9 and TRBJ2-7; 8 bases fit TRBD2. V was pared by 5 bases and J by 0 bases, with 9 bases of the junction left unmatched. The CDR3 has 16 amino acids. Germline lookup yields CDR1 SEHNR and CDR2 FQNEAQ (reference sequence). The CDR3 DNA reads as TGTGCCAGCAGCCACCTTGGGGGACTAGACTCCTACGAGCAGTACTTC. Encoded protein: CASSHLGGLDSYEQYF.

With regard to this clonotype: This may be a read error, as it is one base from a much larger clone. The DNA of the CDR3 is TGTGCCAGCTCACAGGGCCCAGATACGCTGTATTTT. Translating it yields CASSQGPDTLYF. This chain joins TRBV18 and TRBJ2-3; no clear D gene. The CDR3 loop spans 12 amino acids. The germline V gene encodes CDR1 KGHSH and CDR2 LQKENI.

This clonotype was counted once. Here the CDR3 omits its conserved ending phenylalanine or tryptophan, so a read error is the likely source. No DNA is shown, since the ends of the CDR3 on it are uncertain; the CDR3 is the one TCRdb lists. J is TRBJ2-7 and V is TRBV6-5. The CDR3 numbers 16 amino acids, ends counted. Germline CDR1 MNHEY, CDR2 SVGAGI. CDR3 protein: CASSYSLTIGAYELYS.

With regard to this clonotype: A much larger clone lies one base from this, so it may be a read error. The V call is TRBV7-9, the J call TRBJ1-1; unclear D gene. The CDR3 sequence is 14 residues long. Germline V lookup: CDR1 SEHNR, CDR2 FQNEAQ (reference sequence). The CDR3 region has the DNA TGTGCCAACAGCTTAGGAGTAACGAACGCTGAAGCTTTCTTT. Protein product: CANSLGVTNAEAFF.

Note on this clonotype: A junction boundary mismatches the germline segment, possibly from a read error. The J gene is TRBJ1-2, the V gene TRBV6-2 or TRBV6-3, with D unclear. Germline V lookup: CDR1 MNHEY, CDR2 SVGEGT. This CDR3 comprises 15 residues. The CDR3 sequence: CACSYVRGESNGYTF. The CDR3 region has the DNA TGTGCCTGCAGTTACGTACGGGGTGAGTCCAATGGCTACACCTTC.

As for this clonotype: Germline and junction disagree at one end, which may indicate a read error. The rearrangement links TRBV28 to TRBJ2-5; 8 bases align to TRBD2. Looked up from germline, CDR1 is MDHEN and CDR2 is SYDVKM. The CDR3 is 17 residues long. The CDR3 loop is CASSFRSGDAAKETPYF. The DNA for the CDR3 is TGTGCCAGCAGTTTCCGTAGCGGGGATGCGGCCAAAGAGACCCCGTACTTC.

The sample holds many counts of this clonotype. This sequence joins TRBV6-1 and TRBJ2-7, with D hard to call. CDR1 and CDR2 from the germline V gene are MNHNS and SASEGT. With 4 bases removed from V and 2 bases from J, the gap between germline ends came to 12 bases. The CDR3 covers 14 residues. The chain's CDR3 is CASSVEQKTYEQYF. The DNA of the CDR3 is TGTGCCAGCAGTGTCGAACAGAAGACCTACGAGCAGTACTTC.

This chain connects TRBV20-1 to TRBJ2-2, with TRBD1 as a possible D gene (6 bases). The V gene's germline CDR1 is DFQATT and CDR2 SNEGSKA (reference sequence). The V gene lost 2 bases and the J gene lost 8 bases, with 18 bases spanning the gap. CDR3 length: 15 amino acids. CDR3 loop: CSARLTGRITGELFF. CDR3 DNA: TGCAGTGCTAGACTGACAGGACGTATCACAGGGGAGCTGTTTTTT.

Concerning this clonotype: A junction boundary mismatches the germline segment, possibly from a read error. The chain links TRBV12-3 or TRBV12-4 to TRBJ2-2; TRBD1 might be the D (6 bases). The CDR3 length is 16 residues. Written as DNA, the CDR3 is TGCGCCAGCAGTTTAGGCACAGGGACAAACACCGGGGAGCTGGTTTTT. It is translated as CASSLGTGTNTGELVF.

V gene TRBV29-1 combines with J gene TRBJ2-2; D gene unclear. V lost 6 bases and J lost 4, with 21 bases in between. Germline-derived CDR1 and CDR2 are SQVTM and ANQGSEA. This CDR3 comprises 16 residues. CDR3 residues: CSVMTCGREGTGELFF. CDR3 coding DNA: TGCAGCGTGATGACATGCGGAAGGGAAGGCACCGGGGAGCTGTTTTTT.

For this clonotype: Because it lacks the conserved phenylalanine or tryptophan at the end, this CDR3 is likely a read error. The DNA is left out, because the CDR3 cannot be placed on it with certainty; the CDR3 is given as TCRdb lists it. This CDR3 is CASSLSFSGANVLTV. The chain combines TRBV4-2 with TRBJ2-6. Per the germline V gene, CDR1 is LGHNA and CDR2 is YNFKEQ. The CDR3 spans 15 amino acids, including both terminal residues.

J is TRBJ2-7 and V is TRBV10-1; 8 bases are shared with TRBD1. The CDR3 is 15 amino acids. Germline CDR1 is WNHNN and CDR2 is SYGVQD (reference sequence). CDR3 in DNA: TGCGCTCGCAGCGATAACCGGGACAGGACTAACGAGCAGTACTTC. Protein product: CARSDNRDRTNEQYF.

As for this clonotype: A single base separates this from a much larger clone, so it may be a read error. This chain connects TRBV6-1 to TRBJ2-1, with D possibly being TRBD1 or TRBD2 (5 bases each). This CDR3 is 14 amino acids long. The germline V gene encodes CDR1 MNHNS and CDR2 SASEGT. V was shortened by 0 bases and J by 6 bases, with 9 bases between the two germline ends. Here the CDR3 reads CASSEAWGCNEQFF. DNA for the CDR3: TGTGCCAGCAGTGAAGCCTGGGGGTGCAATGAGCAGTTCTTC.

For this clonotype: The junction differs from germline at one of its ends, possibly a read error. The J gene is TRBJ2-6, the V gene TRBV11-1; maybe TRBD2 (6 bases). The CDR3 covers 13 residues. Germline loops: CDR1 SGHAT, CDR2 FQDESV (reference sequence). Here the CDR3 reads CASSTGEANFLTF. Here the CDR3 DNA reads TGTGCTAGTTCCACCGGGGAGGCCAACTTCCTGACTTTC.

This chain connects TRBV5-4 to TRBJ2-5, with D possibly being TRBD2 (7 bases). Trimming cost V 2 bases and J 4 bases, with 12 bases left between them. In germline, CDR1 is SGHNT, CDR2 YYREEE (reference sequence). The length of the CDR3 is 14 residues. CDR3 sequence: CASSFAGAGETQYF. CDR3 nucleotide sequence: TGTGCCAGCAGCTTCGCGGGGGCTGGAGAGACCCAGTACTTC.

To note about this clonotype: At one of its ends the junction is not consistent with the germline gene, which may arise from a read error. CDR3 sequence (DNA): TGCGCCAGCTGCTTAAACCCGGGACATCCGTTTGTAACAGACTACACCTTC. Encoded protein: CASCLNPGHPFVTDYTF. The V and J genes are TRBV5-1 and TRBJ1-2, with D possibly TRBD1 on 6 matching bases. Looked up from germline, CDR1 is SGHRS and CDR2 is YFSETQ. The CDR3 has 17 residues. The full variable domain, its missing parts supplied by reference TRBV5-1 and TRBJ1-2, is KAGVTQTPRYLIKTRGQQVTLSCSPISGHRSVSWYQQTPGQGLQFLFEYFSETQRNKGNFPGRFSGRQFSNSRSEMNVSTLELGDSALYLCASCLNPGHPFVTDYTFGSGTRLTVV.

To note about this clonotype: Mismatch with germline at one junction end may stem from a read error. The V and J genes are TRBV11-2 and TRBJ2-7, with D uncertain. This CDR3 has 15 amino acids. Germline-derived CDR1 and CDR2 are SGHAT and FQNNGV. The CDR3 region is CASNTGIGRTYEQYF. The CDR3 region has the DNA TGTGCTAGCAACACTGGGATAGGGCGCACCTACGAACAGTACTTC.

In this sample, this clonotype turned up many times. The CDR3 protein is CSWTSGKGGSYNEQFF. The CDR3 region has the DNA TGCAGTTGGACTAGCGGGAAAGGAGGCTCCTACAATGAGCAGTTCTTC. J is TRBJ2-1 and V is TRBV20-1, with 12 bases matching TRBD2. With 8 bases clipped from V and 0 bases from J, the junction kept 8 bases outside the gene matches. The CDR3 covers 16 residues. CDR1 DFQATT and CDR2 SNEGSKA come from the germline V gene (reference sequence).